These 20 T cell receptor beta chains were sequenced from one sample in a study of human thymus T cells (dated by TCRdb to the early 2020s). Thymus tissue was collected as surgical resects that were removed during corrective cardiac surgery. Library preparation used the immunoSEQ multiplex PCR assay. TCRdb took over this immuneACCESS table, retaining in-frame rearrangements with V and J assigned. Such tables are incomplete; in checked studies, under half of the missing clones stem from an unresolved V gene, and the remainder is unexplained. This sample holds some 80,000 clones; approximately 97% were observed only once. Jointly, the top ten make up 0.025% to 0.04% of the sample. Sequencing input: thymus tissue. These receptors were collected from a boy in the first two years of life with a congenital heart defect but otherwise immunologically healthy.

This clone showed up just once. The CDR3 is CSADPGTDPNYGYTF. The CDR3 DNA reads as TGCAGCGCTGACCCTGGGACAGATCCTAACTATGGCTACACCTTC. The V call is TRBV29-1, the J call TRBJ1-2; 7 bases agree with TRBD1. The germline V gene encodes CDR1 SQVTM and CDR2 ANQGSEA. V lost 7 bases, J lost 0 bases, and 11 bases stayed unmatched. CDR3 length equals 15 residues.

The DNA of the CDR3 is TGTGCCAGCAGCTCGAGGGGCAGGGGTGATAGCTCCTACGAGCAGTACTTC. It translates to CASSSRGRGDSSYEQYF. The chain links TRBV7-2 to TRBJ2-7, with D tentatively TRBD1 (6 bases). V lost 4 bases, J lost 0 bases, and 19 bases lay in between. This CDR3 is 17 amino acids long. Germline CDR1 is SGHTA and CDR2 is FQGNSA. The whole variable domain, remainder taken from reference TRBV7-2 and TRBJ2-7, is GAGVSQSPSNKVTEKGKDVELRCDPISGHTALYWYRQSLGQGLEFLIYFQGNSAPDKSGLPSDRFSAERTGGSVSTLTIQRTQQEDSAVYLCASSSRGRGDSSYEQYFGPGTRLTVT.

The chain combines TRBV5-1 with TRBJ2-7; unclear D gene. Between the trimmed V and J ends, which lost 4 bases and 3 bases, there was a span of 11 bases. The CDR3 has 13 amino acids. The germline V gene has CDR1 SGHRS and CDR2 YFSETQ. In DNA form, the CDR3 reads TGCGCCAGCAGCCGCCTGGAAAGCTACGAGCAGTACTTC. Translation gives CASSRLESYEQYF.

V is TRBV9 and J is TRBJ2-5; D is unresolved. CDR3 length: 14 amino acids. Germline V gives CDR1 SGDLS, CDR2 YYNGEE. V lost 2 bases and J 5 bases, leaving 13 bases between the germline ends. The CDR3 spells CASSVGNFRETQYF. CDR3 bases: TGTGCCAGCAGCGTGGGGAATTTTAGGGAGACCCAGTACTTC.

The chain joins TRBV5-1 to TRBJ2-3; D might be TRBD2 (6 bases). The ends were cut back, 7 bases at V and 0 bases at J, with 18 bases in the middle. This CDR3 is built from 16 residues. From germline, CDR1 is SGHRS and CDR2 YFSETQ. As DNA, the CDR3 is TGCGCCAGCTCCTCTCGGGGGATTACTAGCACAGATACGCAGTATTTT. This translates into CASSSRGITSTDTQYF.

This clone showed up just once. The chain recombines TRBV2 with TRBJ2-7, with D perhaps matching TRBD1 (6 bases). CDR1 is SNHLY and CDR2 is FYNNEI in the germline V gene. This CDR3 region has 12 residues. V gave up 8 bases and J gave up 0 bases, with 8 bases separating them. The CDR3: CASGQISYEQYF. Here the CDR3 DNA reads TGTGCCAGCGGACAGATCTCCTACGAGCAGTACTTC.

The chain combines TRBV2 with TRBJ1-5; the D gene is possibly TRBD1 (5 bases). Germline assignment: CDR1 SNHLY and CDR2 FYNNEI. The V and J ends lost 8 bases and 0 bases respectively, with 11 bases between them. The CDR3 spans 14 residues. CDR3: CASGGVYSNQPQHF. Written as DNA, the CDR3 is TGTGCCAGCGGGGGGGTATATAGCAATCAGCCCCAGCATTTT.

This chain connects TRBV27 to TRBJ2-2; TRBD1 aligns across 10 bases. Germline loops: CDR1 MNHEY, CDR2 SMNVEV (reference sequence). V was pared by 5 bases and J by 7 bases, with 16 bases of the junction left unmatched. The CDR3 covers 18 residues. The DNA of the CDR3 is TGTGCCAGCAGTCCTCTAAAACCCGGAGGGACAGGGGTCGGGGAGCTGTTTTTT. Its protein is CASSPLKPGGTGVGELFF.

The genes are TRBV19 and TRBJ2-4, with 13 bases aligning to TRBD2. Germline CDR1 is LNHDA and CDR2 is SQIVND (reference sequence). Trimming cost V 5 bases and J 1 base; bases outside gene matches: 11. CDR3 length: 19 amino acids. This chain's CDR3 is CASSLPGLAGLGAKNIQYF. In nucleotides, the CDR3 is TGTGCCAGTAGTCTTCCGGGACTAGCGGGGCTAGGGGCCAAAAACATTCAGTACTTC.

The V gene is TRBV11-3, the J gene TRBJ2-7; 7 nucleotides align to TRBD2. With 2 bases clipped from V and 1 base from J, the junction kept 8 bases outside the gene matches. The CDR3 is 16 amino acids. Germline CDR1 is SGHNT and CDR2 is YENEEA. The CDR3 nucleotides read TGTGCCAGCAGCTTATGGACGGGGGGTGTTTCCTACGAGCAGTACTTC. It translates to CASSLWTGGVSYEQYF.

V and J are TRBV28 and TRBJ1-2, with D perhaps TRBD1 (5 bases). Germline V gene lookup returns CDR1 MDHEN and CDR2 SYDVKM. V was cut by 4 bases and J by 0 bases, with 15 bases left in between. This CDR3 spans 16 amino acids. The DNA of the CDR3 is TGTGCCAGCAGTTGGGACCCCCCAACTTCTAACTATGGCTACACCTTC. Protein sequence: CASSWDPPTSNYGYTF.

This clone has a single count. CDR3 nucleotide sequence: TGCGCCAGCAGCCCGACAGGGATCTTGACCGGGGAGCTGTTTTTT. Residues: CASSPTGILTGELFF. The chain recombines TRBV5-1 with TRBJ2-2; 7 bases match TRBD1. The J segment lost 5 bases and the V segment lost 4 bases, leaving 8 bases of the junction unmatched. Per germline, CDR1 SGHRS and CDR2 YFSETQ. This CDR3 region has 15 residues.

This sequence joins TRBV25-1 and TRBJ1-1; maybe TRBD1 (5 bases). Germline assignment: CDR1 MGHDK and CDR2 SYGVNS. V was shortened by 1 base and J by 3 bases, with 21 bases between the two germline ends. The CDR3 is 18 amino acids. DNA for the CDR3: TGTGCCAGCAGTGAATTTGGCCGGGACTCCGCGGGGGACACTGAAGCTTTCTTT. Its translation: CASSEFGRDSAGDTEAFF.

The chain recombines TRBV7-2 with TRBJ2-2; the D is unclear. CDR1 and CDR2 (germline): SGHTA, FQGNSA. Trimming removed 6 bases from V and 4 bases from J, with 6 bases in between. The CDR3 runs 12 residues. The CDR3 region is CASSPSTGELFF. The CDR3 nucleotides are TGTGCCAGCAGTCCAAGCACCGGGGAGCTGTTTTTT.

V usage is TRBV20-1 and J usage is TRBJ2-2; the D is unclear. V dropped 4 bases and J dropped 7 bases, with 7 bases sitting between them. The germline V gene encodes CDR1 DFQATT and CDR2 SNEGSKA (reference sequence). This CDR3 is built from 11 residues. CDR3 nucleotide sequence: TGCAGTGCTAATGGTGGCGGGGAGCTGTTTTTT. This codes for CSANGGGELFF.

V usage is TRBV7-2 and J usage is TRBJ1-4; D is perhaps TRBD1 (5 bases). The CDR3 is 18 residues long. V was pared by 3 bases and J by 8 bases, with 25 bases between. The germline V gene has CDR1 SGHTA and CDR2 FQGNSA. The chain's CDR3 is CASSFMLLGYRSREKLFF. The CDR3, as DNA: TGTGCCAGCAGCTTTATGTTATTGGGGTACAGGAGTCGGGAAAAACTGTTTTTT.

This sequence joins TRBV5-5 and TRBJ1-1; D unclear. This CDR3 region has 15 residues. Germline CDR1 and CDR2: SGHKS and YYEKEE (reference sequence). V was pared by 1 base and J by 4 bases, with 14 bases between. CDR3 nucleotides: TGTGCCAGCAGCTTGCCTCCAGTCGGGCGCACTGAAGCTTTCTTT. It codes for CASSLPPVGRTEAFF. Full variable domain (missing parts from reference TRBV5-5 and TRBJ1-1): DAGVTQSPTHLIKTRGQQVTLRCSPISGHKSVSWYQQVLGQGPQFIFQYYEKEERGRGNFPDRFSARQFPNYSSELNVNALLLGDSALYLCASSLPPVGRTEAFFGQGTRLTVV.

This clone was observed a single time. The chain employs TRBV28 and TRBJ2-1; 12 bases are shared with TRBD2. The CDR3 extends over 18 amino acids. Germline V gene data show CDR1 as MDHEN and CDR2 as SYDVKM. The ends lost 8 bases at V and 2 bases at J; junction bases unmatched: 13. The CDR3 spells CASAEPKGLAGTYNEQFF. The CDR3 bases are TGTGCCAGCGCCGAACCTAAAGGACTAGCGGGGACCTACAATGAGCAGTTCTTC.

The chain joins TRBV7-9 to TRBJ1-2, with TRBD1 matching 7 bases. The CDR3 totals 16 residues. Losses at the gene ends were 5 bases for V and 2 bases for J; bases not matched to a gene: 11. Germline loops: CDR1 SEHNR, CDR2 FQNEAQ (reference sequence). The chain's CDR3 is CASSTSPDRTNYGYTF. Here the CDR3 DNA reads TGTGCCAGCAGCACTAGCCCGGACAGGACGAACTATGGCTACACCTTC.

The V gene is TRBV5-1, the J gene TRBJ2-3; a possible D gene is TRBD2 (6 bases). Trimming stripped 3 bases from V and 6 bases from J, with 8 bases between. The CDR3 consists of 12 residues. Germline V gene data show CDR1 as SGHRS and CDR2 as YFSETQ. The CDR3 nucleotides read TGCGCCAGCAGCTCGGCGGGGGATACGCAGTATTTT. It yields the protein CASSSAGDTQYF.